The 7 T cell receptor beta chains listed next were all sequenced from one sample in a study of identical twins. Via MiXCR, TCRdb re-called the 5' RACE reads, giving one row per CDR3 protein. The sample has about 700,000 distinct CDR3 sequences, approximately 9% seen once; the top ten hold 0.85% to 1%. This sample also appeared in a second study, on yellow fever vaccine responses in identical twins.

The sample consisted of PBMCs. These receptors came from a woman younger than 30 in good health.

This clonotype has just a few counts. The missing conserved phenylalanine or tryptophan at the end of this CDR3 makes a read error likely. Because the CDR3's place on the DNA is in doubt, the DNA is left out and the CDR3 is given as listed by TCRdb. The chain couples TRBV5-5 to TRBJ1-4; TRBD1 is the table's D call, not checked against the DNA. With termini counted, the CDR3 has 10 amino acids. Germline assignment: CDR1 SGHKS and CDR2 YYEKEE (reference sequence). CDR3 amino acids: CASSLSRGWM.

The V gene is TRBV6-1, the J gene TRBJ2-7, with 11 bases aligning to TRBD1. The germline gives CDR1 MNHNS, CDR2 SASEGT. V gave up 5 bases and J gave up 9 bases; unmatched junction bases: 9. The CDR3 is made up of 14 amino acids. The chain's CDR3 is CASSPGQGGMGQYF. The DNA for the CDR3 is TGTGCCAGCAGTCCGGGACAGGGGGGAATGGGGCAGTACTTC.

There are a few counts of this clonotype. This sequence joins TRBV28 and TRBJ2-1, with D possibly TRBD2 on 5 matching bases. The CDR3 is made up of 13 amino acids. Germline V gene data show CDR1 as MDHEN and CDR2 as SYDVKM. V was shortened by 8 bases and J by 6 bases, with 14 bases between the two germline ends. The CDR3 bases are TGTGCCAGCTCCCCCCCCGGGGTCAATGAGCAGTTCTTC. This encodes CASSPPGVNEQFF.

V usage is TRBV20-1 and J usage is TRBJ2-7, with 9 bases lining up with TRBD1. The trim removed 2 bases at V and 2 bases at J, leaving 13 bases unmatched. Germline assignment: CDR1 DFQATT and CDR2 SNEGSKA (reference sequence). This CDR3 contains 17 residues. The CDR3 sequence is CSARNWGDRENPYEQYF. The CDR3 bases are TGCAGTGCTAGAAATTGGGGGGACAGGGAGAATCCCTACGAGCAGTACTTC.

V gene TRBV12-5 combines with J gene TRBJ2-1; a possible D gene is TRBD2 (6 bases). Germline V gene sequence: CDR1 LGHNT, CDR2 FRNRAP. The CDR3 is 12 amino acids. Trimming pared 5 bases from V and 10 bases from J, leaving 12 bases between. This CDR3 reads CASGIGGNEQFF. The DNA of the CDR3 is TGTGCTAGTGGTATTGGGGGGAACGAGCAGTTCTTC.

The chain has TRBV5-5 and TRBJ2-7; D may be TRBD2 (7 bases). Trimming removed 7 bases from V and 2 bases from J, with 13 bases in between. The CDR3 contains 13 residues. Germline-derived CDR1 and CDR2 are SGHKS and YYEKEE (reference sequence). CDR3 sequence: CASGRGKAYEQYF. Written as DNA, the CDR3 is TGTGCCAGCGGGAGGGGGAAAGCCTACGAGCAGTACTTC.

At least ten counts were recorded for this clonotype. This chain joins TRBV12-3 or TRBV12-4 and TRBJ2-3, with a tentative D call TRBD2 (5 bases). Trimming removed 6 bases from V and 5 bases from J, with 12 bases in between. The CDR3 contains 13 residues. CDR3 amino acids: CASSQMAGDTQYF. The CDR3 DNA sequence: TGTGCCAGCAGCCAGATGGCGGGAGATACGCAGTATTTT.